This record covers a single T cell receptor beta chain. Its antigen is unidentified. The junction shows a germline mismatch at one end, possibly a read error. This specimen comes from a study of tumor-infiltrating lymphocytes in primary liver carcinoma. The overall study: Patients were men and women aged 30 to 69 years. Notes on the study in general: The proportion of top clones found throughout all five tumor regions was only about 7.5-24%. Blood fell significantly below tumors in its top-250-clone fraction (p = 0.039).

The CDR3 covers 13 residues. CDR1 and CDR2 from the germline V gene are DFQATT and SNEGSKA (reference sequence). Total RNA amounting to about 520 ng was the source from which TCR beta cDNA was made with a constant-region primer. Libraries of TCR beta came from three nested multiplex PCR rounds with slightly modified ARM-PCR. A C-beta reverse primer was combined with TRBV1-TRBV30 forward primers in the first two PCR rounds, and each round had approximately 10 cycles. From the multiplex PCR reads, TCRdb called clonotypes with MiXCR, one entry per CDR3 protein. Among about 210,000 distinct CDR3 sequences listed, approximately 86% were seen once. DNA and RNA were both co-extracted from approximately 20-30 mg of bulk tissue that had not been sorted.

Sequenced input: tumor tissue from primary liver carcinoma. J is TRBJ2-3 and V is TRBV20-1, with D hard to call. The receptor's source is a man aged 35-49 years with primary liver carcinoma and hepatitis B virus infection. DNA for the CDR3: TGCAGTCCTAAGGACCCCTCCACAGATATGCAGTATTTT. Residues: CSPKDPSTDMQYF.